The clone carrying this T cell receptor beta chain was counted a few times. What it recognizes is unknown. This sample is part of a study of T cell repertoires in cytomegalovirus infection. Germline V gene data show CDR1 as MNHEY and CDR2 as SMNVEV (reference sequence). The CDR3 length is 13 residues. V lost 6 bases and J lost 4; bases outside the gene matches: 5. TCRdb reanalysed the reads using MiXCR and keeps one entry per CDR3 protein. This table holds some 700,000 distinct CDR3 sequences, roughly 36% found once. The sequence derives from a human donor in good health (CMV status not recorded). Some clones in this sample may be carry-over from other donors' samples. The specimen was cultured PBMCs, collected from culture after CMV antigen stimulation. V and J are TRBV27 and TRBJ1-2; TRBD1 agrees at 7 bases. CDR3 nucleotide sequence: TGTGCCAGCAGACCTACAGGGGTCTATGGCTACACCTTC. Translation gives CASRPTGVYGYTF.